This TCR beta chain is from a study of blood T cell repertoires in COVID-19. About the study: Some COVID-19 samples were acute and others convalescent; all came from the United States, Italy and Spain.

The data were produced by immunoSEQ multiplex PCR, yet TCRdb's version contains in-frame clones alone and is incomplete. This table has about 96,000 clones, approximately 84% appearing once. V lost 7 bases and J lost 6, with 14 bases in between. The CDR3 extends over 13 amino acids. Germline CDR1 and CDR2: MNHEY and SVGAGI. Sequencing was done on a sample of peripheral blood. This chain links TRBV6-5 with TRBJ2-3; D is possibly TRBD2 (5 bases). This TCR came from a woman aged 60-70 years with acute or convalescent COVID-19. The CDR3 is CASKRGRWDTQYF. The CDR3 region has the DNA TGTGCCAGCAAAAGAGGGAGATGGGATACGCAGTATTTT.